This T cell receptor (beta chain) was identified during a study of T cell repertoires in cytomegalovirus infection. In the study overall: CMV infection plus the matching HLA type was flagged by public TCR beta signatures. General study findings and limits: Clonotype analysis showed dominance of the ex vivo response by HLA-C-restricted CMV-specific TCR beta clonotypes.

TCRdb fed the reads into MiXCR, producing one record per CDR3 protein. Found here are about 200,000 distinct CDR3 sequences, nearly 9.5% of them singletons; the top ten hold about 4.2%. The junction had 10 bases not matched to a gene; V was cut back by 4 bases and J by 3 bases. Per the germline V gene, CDR1 is LGHNA and CDR2 is YSLEER. The CDR3 has 17 amino acids. This clonotype was seen repeatedly, ten times or more. Antigen: not known. This receptor was obtained from a human donor in good health (CMV status not recorded). Some clones in this sample may be carry-over from other donors' samples. The sample was PBMCs. The rearrangement joins TRBV4-3 to TRBJ2-3; the match to TRBD1 covers 10 bases. The CDR3 DNA reads as TGCGCCAGCAGCCCCAACCGGGGACAGGGGATGACAGATACGCAGTATTTT. Translated: CASSPNRGQGMTDTQYF.